The source of this TCR beta chain is a study of identical twins. The study, taken as a whole, reports: Models predicted less out-of-frame TCR alpha sharing in monozygotic twins than was found.

TCRdb passed the 5' RACE reads through MiXCR, listing each CDR3 protein once. Here the sample spans 450,000 or so distinct CDR3 sequences, 11% to 15% being singletons. The table lists this clonotype with a few counts. Antigen specificity is unknown. Every sampled donor was Caucasian and healthy. This same sample was also taken into another study, of yellow fever vaccine responses in identical twins. That paper notes: Twins' vaccine T cell responses were reported to seem partly convergent and partly personalized.

This TCR was recovered from a woman aged 18-29 years in good health. The specimen sequenced was CD4+ T cells sorted from blood.

CDR3 in DNA: TGTGCCTGGAATTGGGGGCAGGCCGGGGAGCTGTTTTTT. This translates into CAWNWGQAGELFF. This chain joins TRBV30 and TRBJ2-2, with D possibly TRBD1 on 6 matching bases. This CDR3 has 13 amino acids. Germline assignment: CDR1 GTSNPN and CDR2 SVGIG (reference sequence). Trimming removed 4 bases at V and 6 bases at J, with 12 bases between.